The T cell receptor (beta chain) described here comes from a study of shared clonotypes between healthy human individuals. On this clone itself: Its antigen is currently unknown.

Several immunoSEQ plates held equal portions of the genomic DNA taken from each subset. Libraries were prepared by immunoSEQ multiplex PCR; TCRdb keeps only in-frame clonotypes and omits some of them. The profile shows just over 2,000,000 clones, approximately 95% of them singletons. The study, taken as a whole, reports: Generally, naive subsets (rather than memory subsets) showed larger estimated richness. Against clonotypes common to all four donors, non-shared ones had lower generation probabilities.

CD4+ cell separation produced CD45RA+ naive and CD45RA-negative memory subsets. This CDR3 has 16 residues. With 2 bases removed from V and 3 bases from J, the gap between germline ends came to 15 bases. CDR1 is MGHRA, CDR2 YSYEKL, per germline. V is TRBV4-1 and J is TRBJ2-3; D perhaps matches TRBD1 (6 bases). The sample taken for sequencing was naive CD4+ T cells sorted from blood. Subset indicated: CD45RA+ positively selected. The sequence derives from a man between 18 and 29 years old in good health. The CDR3 here is CASSQPRQGRTDTQYF. In DNA form, the CDR3 reads TGCGCCAGCAGCCAACCTAGGCAGGGGAGAACAGATACGCAGTATTTT.